These 25 T cell receptor beta chains originate from one sample sequenced in a study of CD8+CD57+ T cells in acquired aplastic anemia. CDR3 and TCR beta VDJ profiling relied on genomic DNA as the template. Each CDR3 protein gets one entry after TCRdb re-called the reads with MiXCR. The data contain hundreds of thousands of distinct CDR3 sequences, 55% to 75% of them singletons. What was sequenced was sorted CD4+, CD8+, or CD8+CD57+ T cells (not recorded which) from PBMCs. These receptors came from a human donor in good health, serving as a control.

The J gene is TRBJ1-3, the V gene TRBV3-1, with 12 bases that match TRBD1. V lost 2 bases, J lost 5 bases, and 7 bases stayed unmatched. The germline gives CDR1 LGHDT, CDR2 YNNKEL (reference sequence). The CDR3 has 17 residues. CDR3 loop: CASSQFEGTGGRNTIYF. CDR3 bases: TGTGCCAGCAGCCAATTCGAGGGGACAGGGGGCCGAAACACCATATATTTT.

The chain has TRBV20-1 and TRBJ2-5; no clear D gene. This CDR3 region has 15 residues. CDR1 is DFQATT and CDR2 is SNEGSKA in the germline V gene (reference sequence). V shed 0 bases and J shed 4 bases, with 15 bases lying between them. This chain's CDR3 is CSARDRVLSIETQYF. The CDR3 DNA sequence: TGCAGTGCTAGAGATCGGGTCCTATCCATAGAGACCCAGTACTTC.

The genes are TRBV7-8 and TRBJ2-2; TRBD2 agrees at 8 bases. V trimming: 5 bases; J trimming: 14 bases; junction bases outside the gene matches: 16. This CDR3 comprises 15 residues. Germline V gene sequence: CDR1 SGHVS, CDR2 FQNEAQ. The CDR3 region is CASSREGGITGALFF. In DNA form, the CDR3 reads TGTGCCAGCAGCCGGGAGGGTGGTATCACCGGGGCTCTGTTTTTT.

As for this clonotype: A read error may account for a junction end that differs from germline. The chain has TRBV19 and TRBJ1-1; the D is unclear. CDR1 LNHDA and CDR2 SQIVND come from the germline V gene (reference sequence). There are 15 residues in the CDR3. The CDR3 spells CASSTRETENGEPFF. The CDR3 coding sequence is TGTGCCAGTAGCACAAGGGAAACAGAGAACGGGGAACCTTTTTTT.

This clonotype has just a few counts. The chain recombines TRBV27 with TRBJ1-4; a possible D gene is TRBD1 (5 bases). Trimming left V 2 bases short and J 7 bases short, with 20 bases between. The CDR3 extends over 17 amino acids. Germline V lookup: CDR1 MNHEY, CDR2 SMNVEV (reference sequence). The CDR3 nucleotides read TGTGCCAGCAGTTTAGATAGTCGGGGCAATCACCCTGAAAAACTGTTTTTT. Translated, it gives CASSLDSRGNHPEKLFF.

CDR3: CSAQQEDQPQHF. CDR3 nucleotide sequence: TGCAGTGCTCAGCAAGAAGATCAGCCCCAGCATTTT. The rearrangement joins TRBV20-1 to TRBJ1-5, with D hard to call. This CDR3 comprises 12 residues. V dropped 5 bases and J dropped 5 bases, with 10 bases sitting between them. Looked up from germline, CDR1 is DFQATT and CDR2 is SNEGSKA (reference sequence).

The chain recombines TRBV29-1 with TRBJ1-1; no clear D. Trimming removed 3 bases at V and 2 bases at J, with 13 bases between. The CDR3 is made up of 14 amino acids. Germline V gene sequence: CDR1 SQVTM, CDR2 ANQGSEA. In nucleotides, the CDR3 is TGCAGCGTTGAGTCGCTACAGCGAAACACTGAAGCTTTCTTT. It encodes CSVESLQRNTEAFF.

This clonotype showed up many times. This chain connects TRBV7-9 to TRBJ2-7; 12 bases align to TRBD1. The CDR3 runs 18 residues. Looked up from germline, CDR1 is SEHNR and CDR2 is FQNEAQ (reference sequence). J gave up 1 base and V 5 bases, and 12 bases lay outside the gene matches. CDR3 in amino acids: CASSPLRGQGANSYEQYF. CDR3 in DNA: TGTGCCAGCAGCCCCCTTCGGGGACAGGGGGCGAATTCCTACGAGCAGTACTTC.

The chain links TRBV11-3 to TRBJ2-5, with D possibly being TRBD2 (6 bases). The germline V and J ends were trimmed by 5 bases and 5 bases, with 18 bases remaining between them. CDR3 length: 15 amino acids. Germline V gene lookup returns CDR1 SGHNT and CDR2 YENEEA. CDR3 sequence reads: CASSRGPRGTETQYF. The CDR3 nucleotides read TGTGCCAGCAGCCGCGGGCCCCGCGGGACGGAGACCCAGTACTTC.

At least ten counts were recorded for this clonotype. The chain uses TRBV5-1 and TRBJ2-7; 10 positions agree with TRBD2. CDR1 SGHRS and CDR2 YFSETQ come from the germline V gene. The trim removed 3 bases at V and 2 bases at J, leaving 2 bases unmatched. This CDR3 contains 14 residues. The CDR3 DNA reads as TGCGCCAGCAGCTGGACTAGCGGTCCCTACGAGCAGTACTTC. Protein sequence: CASSWTSGPYEQYF.

About this clonotype: A junction end diverges from the germline sequence, so it may reflect a read error. The V and J genes are TRBV12-3 or TRBV12-4 and TRBJ2-7, with TRBD1 as a possible D gene (6 bases). The CDR3 contains 13 residues. CDR3: CASSRQAPNEEYF. For the CDR3, the DNA is TGTGCCAGCAGCCGACAGGCGCCCAACGAGGAGTACTTC.

To note about this clonotype: Given the absence of the conserved phenylalanine or tryptophan at the CDR3 end, a read error is likely. The DNA is left out, because the CDR3 cannot be placed on it with certainty; the CDR3 is given as TCRdb lists it. V is TRBV7-3 and J is TRBJ1-2. The CDR3 is 13 amino acids long, termini counted. The germline V gene has CDR1 SGHTA and CDR2 FQGTGA. The CDR3 spells CASSKGRQVNTTA.

Remarks on this clonotype: At one boundary the junction diverges from the germline segment, which might be a read error. The rearrangement links TRBV5-1 to TRBJ1-6; D not resolved. Germline assignment: CDR1 SGHRS and CDR2 YFSETQ. The CDR3 sequence is 14 residues long. This chain's CDR3 is CASSPSEGRSPLHF. The CDR3 DNA sequence: TGTGCCAGCAGCCCTTCAGAGGGCCGGTCACCCCTCCACTTT. Looking up the rest from reference TRBV5-1 and TRBJ1-6 gives the full variable domain: KAGVTQTPRYLIKTRGQQVTLSCSPISGHRSVSWYQQTPGQGLQFLFEYFSETQRNKGNFPGRFSGRQFSNSRSEMNVSTLELGDSALYLCASSPSEGRSPLHFGNGTRLTVT.

This clonotype was recorded at least ten times. The gene calls are TRBV10-3 and TRBJ2-1; 7 bases map to TRBD2. CDR3 size: 15 residues. Trimming took 3 bases from V and 3 from J; bases not matched to a gene: 5. The germline V gene encodes CDR1 ENHRY and CDR2 SYGVKD. The CDR3 sequence is CAISDGGGGYNEQFF. CDR3 DNA: TGTGCCATCAGTGACGGCGGGGGAGGCTACAATGAGCAGTTCTTC.

This clonotype was recorded at least ten times. The chain combines TRBV27 with TRBJ2-7; D is undetermined. CDR1 MNHEY and CDR2 SMNVEV come from the germline V gene (reference sequence). V was cut by 4 bases and J by 2 bases, with 12 bases left in between. CDR3 size: 14 residues. CDR3 sequence reads: CASSSVGFTYEQYF. The CDR3 DNA is TGTGCCAGCAGTTCAGTCGGCTTTACCTACGAGCAGTACTTC.

This clonotype was counted a single time. This chain links TRBV7-9 with TRBJ1-6; TRBD1 is a possible D gene (5 bases). The germline V gene has CDR1 SEHNR and CDR2 FQNEAQ (reference sequence). Trimming cost V 7 bases and J 17 bases, with 27 bases left between them. The CDR3 spans 15 residues. CDR3 in DNA: TGTGCCAGCACCCAGGGTGGGACTTACGAGCAGTACTTCCACTTT. Its protein is CASTQGGTYEQYFHF.

This clonotype was recorded once. The junction and the germline gene differ at one end; a read error may be behind it. The chain combines TRBV10-1 with TRBJ2-5; 9 bases align to TRBD2. CDR1 is WNHNN, CDR2 SYGVQD, per germline (reference sequence). This CDR3 spans 16 amino acids. In DNA, the CDR3 is TGTGCCATCAGTGAGTCAGGCGGGAGGGTGGTAGAGACCCAGTACTTC. Protein: CAISESGGRVVETQYF.

This clonotype was observed at least ten times. J is TRBJ2-1 and V is TRBV14; D is ambiguous. V lost 1 base, J lost 4 bases, and 8 bases lay in between. The CDR3 is 14 amino acids. Germline lookup yields CDR1 SGHDN and CDR2 FVKESK. CDR3 in DNA: TGTGCCAGCAGCCAAGTCCCCAAATACAATGAGCAGTTCTTC. It translates to CASSQVPKYNEQFF.

This clonotype was recorded at least ten times. The chain combines TRBV19 with TRBJ1-2, with D uncertain. The germline CDR1 and CDR2 sequences are LNHDA and SQIVND (reference sequence). This CDR3 comprises 15 residues. The germline V and J ends were trimmed by 7 bases and 0 bases, with 15 bases remaining between them. The CDR3 DNA reads TGTGCCAGTACTCCCGGCCCGAATACTAACTATGGCTACACCTTC. Protein: CASTPGPNTNYGYTF.

This clonotype came up many times. V usage is TRBV5-5 and J usage is TRBJ2-7; tentative D call: TRBD1 (6 bases). The CDR3 spans 17 residues. Germline-derived CDR1 and CDR2 are SGHKS and YYEKEE (reference sequence). Trimming took off 4 bases at V and 5 bases at J, with 25 bases between the two ends. CDR3 region: CASSLPTFLQGPHEQYF. The CDR3 nucleotides read TGTGCCAGCAGCCTACCCACTTTCCTACAGGGCCCCCACGAGCAGTACTTC. Looking up the rest from reference TRBV5-5 and TRBJ2-7 gives the full variable domain: DAGVTQSPTHLIKTRGQQVTLRCSPISGHKSVSWYQQVLGQGPQFIFQYYEKEERGRGNFPDRFSARQFPNYSSELNVNALLLGDSALYLCASSLPTFLQGPHEQYFGPGTRLTVT.

This chain links TRBV9 with TRBJ2-3, with a weak D call TRBD2 (5 bases). The CDR3 sequence is 15 residues long. V lost 4 bases and J lost 13, with 25 bases in between. Germline assignment: CDR1 SGDLS and CDR2 YYNGEE. The CDR3 sequence is CASSPPRVGLGKKYF. In nucleotides, the CDR3 is TGTGCCAGCAGCCCCCCGAGGGTGGGGTTAGGAAAGAAGTATTTT.

The CDR3 DNA is TGTGCCAGCAGCCCGGGACTATTCACAGATACGCAGTATTTT. Translating it yields CASSPGLFTDTQYF. The gene calls are TRBV7-8 and TRBJ2-3; 7 nucleotides match TRBD2. CDR1 is SGHVS and CDR2 is FQNEAQ in the germline V gene. This CDR3 spans 14 amino acids. V lost 5 bases, J lost 2 bases, and 4 bases stayed unmatched.

The chain uses TRBV20-1 and TRBJ2-7; tentatively, D is TRBD1 (6 bases). This CDR3 is built from 12 residues. Per germline, CDR1 DFQATT and CDR2 SNEGSKA (reference sequence). CDR3 in DNA: TGCAGCGCTCAGGACAGATTCTACGAGCAGTACTTC. Amino acid sequence: CSAQDRFYEQYF.

The chain recombines TRBV20-1 with TRBJ1-2, with 8 bases identical to TRBD1. The J segment lost 12 bases and the V segment lost 1 base, leaving 7 bases of the junction unmatched. Looked up from germline, CDR1 is DFQATT and CDR2 is SNEGSKA (reference sequence). The CDR3 is made up of 12 amino acids. The CDR3 nucleotides are TGCAGTGCTAGAGCAGGGGGCAGAGATGACACCTTC. Protein sequence: CSARAGGRDDTF.

With respect to this clonotype: A junction boundary mismatches the germline segment, possibly from a read error. The genes are TRBV5-1 and TRBJ1-1; D uncertain. Germline V gene lookup returns CDR1 SGHRS and CDR2 YFSETQ. This CDR3 is 14 amino acids long. DNA of the CDR3: TGTGCCAGCAGTTTGATACGGGGAGGGACTGAAGCTTTCTTT. Amino acid sequence: CASSLIRGGTEAFF.